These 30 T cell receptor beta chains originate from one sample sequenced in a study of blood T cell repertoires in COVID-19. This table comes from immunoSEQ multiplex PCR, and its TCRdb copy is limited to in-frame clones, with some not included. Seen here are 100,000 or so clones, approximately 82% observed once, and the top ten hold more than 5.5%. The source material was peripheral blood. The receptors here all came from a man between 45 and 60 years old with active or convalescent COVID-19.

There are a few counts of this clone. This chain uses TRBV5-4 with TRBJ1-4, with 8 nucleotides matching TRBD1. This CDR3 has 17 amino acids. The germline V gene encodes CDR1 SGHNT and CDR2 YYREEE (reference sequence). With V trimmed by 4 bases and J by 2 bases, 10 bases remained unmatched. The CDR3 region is CASSQGTGSLTNEKLFF. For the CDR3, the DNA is TGTGCCAGCAGCCAGGGGACAGGATCCTTGACTAATGAAAAACTGTTTTTT.

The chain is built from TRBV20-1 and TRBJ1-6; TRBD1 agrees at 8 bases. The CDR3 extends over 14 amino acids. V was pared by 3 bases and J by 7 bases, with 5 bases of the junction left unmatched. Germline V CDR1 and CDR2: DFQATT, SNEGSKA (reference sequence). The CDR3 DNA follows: TGCAGTGCTAGTCTGGGACAGGTGAATTCACCCCTCCACTTT. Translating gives CSASLGQVNSPLHF.

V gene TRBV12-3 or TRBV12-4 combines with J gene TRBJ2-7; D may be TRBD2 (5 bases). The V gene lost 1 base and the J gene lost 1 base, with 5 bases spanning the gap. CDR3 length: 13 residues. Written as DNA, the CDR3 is TGTGCCAGCAGTTTAGGCGGGTCCTACGAGCAGTACTTC. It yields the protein CASSLGGSYEQYF.

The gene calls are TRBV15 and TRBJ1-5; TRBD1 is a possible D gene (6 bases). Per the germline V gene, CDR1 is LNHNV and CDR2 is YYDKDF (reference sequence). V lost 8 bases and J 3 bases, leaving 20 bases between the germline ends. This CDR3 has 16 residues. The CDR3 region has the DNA TGTGCCACCTCCGACTTGAACACAGGGACCAATCAGCCCCAGCATTTT. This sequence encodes CATSDLNTGTNQPQHF.

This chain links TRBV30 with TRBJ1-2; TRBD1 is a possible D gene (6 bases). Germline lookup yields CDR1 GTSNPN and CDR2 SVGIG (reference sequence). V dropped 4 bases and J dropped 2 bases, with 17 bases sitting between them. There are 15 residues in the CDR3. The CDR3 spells CAWTTFRGNNYGYTF. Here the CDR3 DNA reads TGTGCCTGGACGACCTTCAGGGGAAACAACTATGGCTACACCTTC.

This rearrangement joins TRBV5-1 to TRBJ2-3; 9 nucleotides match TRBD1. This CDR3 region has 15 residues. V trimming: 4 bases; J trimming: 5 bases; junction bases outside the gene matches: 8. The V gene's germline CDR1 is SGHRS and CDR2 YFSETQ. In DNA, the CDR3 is TGCGCCAGCAGCCCTAGGGGACAGGGTGGAGATACGCAGTATTTT. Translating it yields CASSPRGQGGDTQYF.

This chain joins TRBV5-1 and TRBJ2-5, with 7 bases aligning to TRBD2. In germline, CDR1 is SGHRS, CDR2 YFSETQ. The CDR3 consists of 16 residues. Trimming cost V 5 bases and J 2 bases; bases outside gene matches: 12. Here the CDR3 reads CASRPLRGGVQETQYF. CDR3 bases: TGCGCCAGCAGACCTTTGAGGGGAGGGGTTCAAGAGACCCAGTACTTC. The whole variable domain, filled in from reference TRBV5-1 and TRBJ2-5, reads KAGVTQTPRYLIKTRGQQVTLSCSPISGHRSVSWYQQTPGQGLQFLFEYFSETQRNKGNFPGRFSGRQFSNSRSEMNVSTLELGDSALYLCASRPLRGGVQETQYFGPGTRLLVL.

The CDR3 nucleotides read TGCGCCAGCAGCTTAAATAGGGGGCCGGTAGAGACCCAGTACTTC. It codes for CASSLNRGPVETQYF. This chain links TRBV5-1 with TRBJ2-5; 7 bases map to TRBD1. CDR1 and CDR2 from the germline V gene are SGHRS and YFSETQ. The CDR3 extends over 15 amino acids. V was clipped by 2 bases and J by 4 bases; unmatched bases: 8.

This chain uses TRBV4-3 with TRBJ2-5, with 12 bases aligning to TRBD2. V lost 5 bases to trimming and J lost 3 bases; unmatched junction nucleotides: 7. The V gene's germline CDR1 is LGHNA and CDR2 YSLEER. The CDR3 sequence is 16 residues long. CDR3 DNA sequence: TGCGCCAGCAGCGCACTAGCGGGGGGCGGGGAAGAGACCCAGTACTTC. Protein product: CASSALAGGGEETQYF.

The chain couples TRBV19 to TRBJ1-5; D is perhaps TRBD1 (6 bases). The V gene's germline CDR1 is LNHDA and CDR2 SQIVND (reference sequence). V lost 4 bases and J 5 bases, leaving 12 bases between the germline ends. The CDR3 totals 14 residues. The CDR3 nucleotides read TGTGCCAGTAGTACAAGGACAGCCCATCAGCCCCAGCATTTT. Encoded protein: CASSTRTAHQPQHF.

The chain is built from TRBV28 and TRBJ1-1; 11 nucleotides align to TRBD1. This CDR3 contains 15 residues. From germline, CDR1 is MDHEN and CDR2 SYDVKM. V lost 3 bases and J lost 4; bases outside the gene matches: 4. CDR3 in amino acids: CASSLGTGGGTEAFF. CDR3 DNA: TGTGCCAGCAGTTTGGGGACAGGGGGGGGCACTGAAGCTTTCTTT.

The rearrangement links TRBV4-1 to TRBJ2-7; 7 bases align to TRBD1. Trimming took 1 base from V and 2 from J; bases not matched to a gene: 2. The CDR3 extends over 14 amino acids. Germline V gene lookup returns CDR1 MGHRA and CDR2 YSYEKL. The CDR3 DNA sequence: TGCGCCAGCAGCCAAGCGGGACAGACCTACGAGCAGTACTTC. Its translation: CASSQAGQTYEQYF.

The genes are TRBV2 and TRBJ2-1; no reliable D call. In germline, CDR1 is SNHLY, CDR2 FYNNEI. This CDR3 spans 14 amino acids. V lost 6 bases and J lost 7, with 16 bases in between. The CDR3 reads CASSLSTGGNEQFF. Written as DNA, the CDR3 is TGTGCCAGCAGCCTATCGACGGGTGGGAATGAGCAGTTCTTC.

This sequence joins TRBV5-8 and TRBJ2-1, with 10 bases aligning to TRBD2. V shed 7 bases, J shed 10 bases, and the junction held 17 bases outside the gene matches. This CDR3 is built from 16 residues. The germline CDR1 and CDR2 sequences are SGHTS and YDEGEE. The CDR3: CASLTRVASGGSEQFF. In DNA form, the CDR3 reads TGTGCCAGCCTCACCAGGGTGGCTAGCGGGGGCAGCGAGCAGTTCTTC.

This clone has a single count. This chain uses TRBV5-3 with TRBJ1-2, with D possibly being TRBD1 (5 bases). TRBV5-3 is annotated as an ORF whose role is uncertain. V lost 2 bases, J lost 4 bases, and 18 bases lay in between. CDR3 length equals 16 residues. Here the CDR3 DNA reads TGTGCCAGAAGCTTATCAGGAGGGGTGTCCGGCTATGGCTACACCTTC. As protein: CARSLSGGVSGYGYTF.

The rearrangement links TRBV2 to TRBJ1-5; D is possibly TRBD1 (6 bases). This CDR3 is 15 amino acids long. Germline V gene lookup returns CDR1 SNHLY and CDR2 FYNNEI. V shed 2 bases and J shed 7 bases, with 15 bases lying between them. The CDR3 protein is CASSESGGAAQPQHF. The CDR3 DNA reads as TGTGCCAGCAGTGAATCGGGGGGCGCGGCACAGCCCCAGCATTTT.

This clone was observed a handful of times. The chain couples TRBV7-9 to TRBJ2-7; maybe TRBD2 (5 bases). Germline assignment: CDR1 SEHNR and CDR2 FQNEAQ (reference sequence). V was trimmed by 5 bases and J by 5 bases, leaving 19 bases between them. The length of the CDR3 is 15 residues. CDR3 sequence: CASSRMGSGGHEQYF. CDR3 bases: TGTGCCAGCAGCCGAATGGGAAGCGGCGGCCACGAGCAGTACTTC.

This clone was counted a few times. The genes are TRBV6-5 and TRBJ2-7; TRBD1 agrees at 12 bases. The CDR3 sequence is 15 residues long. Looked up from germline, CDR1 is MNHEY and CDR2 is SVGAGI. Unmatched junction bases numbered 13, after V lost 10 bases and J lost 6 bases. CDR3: CATAKGQGASGEQYV. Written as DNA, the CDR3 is TGTGCCACTGCAAAGGGACAGGGGGCGTCTGGCGAGCAGTACGTC.

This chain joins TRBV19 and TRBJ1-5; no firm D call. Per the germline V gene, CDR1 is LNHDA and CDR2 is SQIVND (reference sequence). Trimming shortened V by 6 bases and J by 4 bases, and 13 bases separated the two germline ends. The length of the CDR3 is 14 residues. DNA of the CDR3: TGTGCCAGTAGGCTCAGGTTAGGTAATCAGCCCCAGCATTTT. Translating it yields CASRLRLGNQPQHF.

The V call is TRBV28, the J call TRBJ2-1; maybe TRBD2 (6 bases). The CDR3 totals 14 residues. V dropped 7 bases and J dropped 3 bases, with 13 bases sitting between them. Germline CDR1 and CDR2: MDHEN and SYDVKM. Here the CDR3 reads CASKSGGVYNEQFF. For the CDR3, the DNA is TGTGCCAGCAAATCCGGCGGGGTCTACAATGAGCAGTTCTTC.

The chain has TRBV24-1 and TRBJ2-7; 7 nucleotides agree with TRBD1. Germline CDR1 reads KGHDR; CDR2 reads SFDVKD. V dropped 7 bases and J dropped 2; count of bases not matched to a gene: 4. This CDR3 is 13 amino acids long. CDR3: CATSPGTAYEQYF. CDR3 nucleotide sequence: TGTGCCACCAGCCCAGGGACAGCCTACGAGCAGTACTTC.

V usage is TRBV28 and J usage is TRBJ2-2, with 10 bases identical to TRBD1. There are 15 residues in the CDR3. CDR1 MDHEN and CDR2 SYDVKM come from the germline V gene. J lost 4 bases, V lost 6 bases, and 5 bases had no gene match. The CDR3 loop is CASRSGQGSTGELFF. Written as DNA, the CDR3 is TGTGCCAGCAGATCGGGACAGGGGAGCACCGGGGAGCTGTTTTTT.

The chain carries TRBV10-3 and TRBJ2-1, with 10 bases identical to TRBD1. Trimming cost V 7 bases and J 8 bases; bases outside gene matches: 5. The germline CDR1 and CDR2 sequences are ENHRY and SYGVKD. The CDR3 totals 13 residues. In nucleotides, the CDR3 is TGTGCCATCAACGACAGGGGGCTGGATGAGCAGTTCTTC. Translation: CAINDRGLDEQFF.

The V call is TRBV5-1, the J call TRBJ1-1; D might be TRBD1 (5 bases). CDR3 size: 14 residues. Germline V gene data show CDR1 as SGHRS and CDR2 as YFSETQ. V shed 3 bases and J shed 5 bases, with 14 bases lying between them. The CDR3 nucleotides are TGCGCCAGCAGCTATAGGGGCATGGATACTGAAGCTTTCTTT. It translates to CASSYRGMDTEAFF.

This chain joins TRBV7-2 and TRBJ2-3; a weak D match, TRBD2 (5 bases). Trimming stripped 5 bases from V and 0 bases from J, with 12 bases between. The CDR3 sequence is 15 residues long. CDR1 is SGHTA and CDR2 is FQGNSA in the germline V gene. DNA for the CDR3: TGTGCCAGCAGCCCCACGCGGGCTAGCACAGATACGCAGTATTTT. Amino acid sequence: CASSPTRASTDTQYF.

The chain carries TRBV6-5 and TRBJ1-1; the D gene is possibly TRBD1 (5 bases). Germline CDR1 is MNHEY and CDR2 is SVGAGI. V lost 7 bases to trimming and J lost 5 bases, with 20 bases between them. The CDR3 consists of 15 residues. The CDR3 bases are TGTGCCAGCATTAGGGACCGGGGGTCGAATACTGAAGCTTTCTTT. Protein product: CASIRDRGSNTEAFF.

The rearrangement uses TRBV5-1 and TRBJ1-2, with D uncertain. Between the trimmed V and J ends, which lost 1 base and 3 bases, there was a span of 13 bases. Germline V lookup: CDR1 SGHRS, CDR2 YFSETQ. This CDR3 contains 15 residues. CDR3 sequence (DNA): TGCGCCAGCAGCTTGAATGGTCCGCAGGACTATGGCTACACCTTC. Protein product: CASSLNGPQDYGYTF. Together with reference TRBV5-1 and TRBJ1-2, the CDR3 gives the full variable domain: KAGVTQTPRYLIKTRGQQVTLSCSPISGHRSVSWYQQTPGQGLQFLFEYFSETQRNKGNFPGRFSGRQFSNSRSEMNVSTLELGDSALYLCASSLNGPQDYGYTFGSGTRLTVV.

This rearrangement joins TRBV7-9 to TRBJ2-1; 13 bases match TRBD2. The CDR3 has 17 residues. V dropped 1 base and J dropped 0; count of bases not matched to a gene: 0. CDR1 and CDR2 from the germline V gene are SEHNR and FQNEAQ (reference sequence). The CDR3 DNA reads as TGTGCCAGCAGCTTAGGGACTAGCGGGAGCTCCTACAATGAGCAGTTCTTC. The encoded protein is CASSLGTSGSSYNEQFF. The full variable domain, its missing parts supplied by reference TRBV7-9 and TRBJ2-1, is DTGVSQNPRHKITKRGQNVTFRCDPISEHNRLYWYRQTLGQGPEFLTYFQNEAQLEKSRLLSDRFSAERPKGSFSTLEIQRTEQGDSAMYLCASSLGTSGSSYNEQFFGPGTRLTVL.

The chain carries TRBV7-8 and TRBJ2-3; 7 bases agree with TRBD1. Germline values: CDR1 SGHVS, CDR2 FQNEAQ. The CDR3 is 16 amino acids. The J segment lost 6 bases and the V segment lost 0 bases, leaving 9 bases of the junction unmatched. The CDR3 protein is CASSLAIQGRADTQYF. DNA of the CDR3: TGTGCCAGCAGCTTAGCCATACAGGGGCGCGCGGATACGCAGTATTTT.

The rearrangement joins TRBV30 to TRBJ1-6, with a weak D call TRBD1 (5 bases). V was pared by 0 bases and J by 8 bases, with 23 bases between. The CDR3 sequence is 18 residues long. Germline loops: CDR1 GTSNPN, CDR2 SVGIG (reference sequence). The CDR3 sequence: CAWSVPPYVQGGHSPLHF. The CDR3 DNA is TGTGCCTGGAGTGTACCGCCCTACGTCCAGGGTGGGCATTCACCCCTCCACTTT.